This T cell receptor (beta chain) was recorded in a study of OX40 agonist ivuxolimab in advanced cancers. Notes on the research overall: Ivuxolimab, which targeted the costimulatory receptor OX40 (CD134), was an agonistic, fully human IgG2 monoclonal antibody. Partial responses occurred in three dose-escalation patients, of whom one had hepatocellular carcinoma and two had cutaneous melanoma. The paper covers the monotherapy dose-escalation part of the phase I ivuxolimab trial, which included N of about 50 patients. Prior anti-PD-1, anti-PD-L1 or anti-CTLA-4 therapy was permitted, and checkpoint inhibitors had been received by roughly two fifths of dose-escalation patients. Among the approximately 54 dose-escalation patients, 19 had hepatocellular carcinoma, 15 melanoma, 9 renal cell carcinoma and 9 head and neck cancer. Intravenous ivuxolimab was administered to patients every 2 weeks at six dose levels: 0.01, 0.1, 0.3, 1.5, 3 and 10 mg/kg. Peripheral TCRbeta sequencing aimed to test whether ivuxolimab altered TCR sequence diversity and caused clonal T-cell expansion. A male proportion of 70% to 90% and a mean age of around 60 years, ranging from about 23 to 90, were recorded for the dose-escalation cohort. Study-level results and caveats: In the 0.1-3.0 mg/kg groups, partial responders had among the lowest normalized peripheral clonal expansion, particularly in CD8+ T cells. Low levels of normalized T-cell clonal expansion were also seen in some patients who did not respond. On average, CD8+ T cells showed more expanded clones than CD4+ T cells after ivuxolimab. The antigen specificity of the clonally expanded peripheral T cells was not determined. Clonal expansion of both CD4+ and CD8+ blood T cells was observed from baseline to week 6 at doses 0.1 to 3.0 mg/kg.

The CDR3 starts with the cysteine, ends with the phenylalanine, and has 15 residues. The retained sequence is limited to the CDR3, 45 bases, with the frame set at the first base. The germline V gene yields MGHRA for CDR1 and YSYEKL for CDR2. Trimming removed 3 bases from V and 4 bases from J; the gene matches leave 8 bases unexplained. On this clone: Its antigen is not yet known. No much larger clone exists at a distance of one base, and base qualities are not known.

The trial excluded patients who had a history of autoimmune disease or who were on systemic immunosuppression. In every dose cohort, peripheral blood was drawn for TCR sequencing at baseline, cycle 4 day 1, and cycle 7 day 1. The samples were drawn from a first-in-human, open-label, multicenter phase I dose-escalation trial of ivuxolimab. Adults with locally advanced or metastatic melanoma, renal cell, hepatocellular, or head and neck squamous cell carcinoma were enrolled in the trial. Before TCR sequencing, CD4+ and CD8+ T cells were separately sorted from peripheral blood. For sequencing of the TCRbeta CDR3 region, genomic DNA was extracted from the sorted cells. TCRbeta CDR3 regions were sequenced using the immunoSEQ Assay. Entries here come from immuneACCESS through TCRdb and include only in-frame sequences with V and J called. Some clones fail to appear in such tables; in the studies checked, an unresolved V gene covers under half of the shortfall, and the cause of the remainder is unknown. Within this sample are tens of thousands of clones, with 70% to 90% of them counted one time only. The ten biggest clones cover 40% to 55% of the sample.

The clonotype comes from an adult with an advanced solid tumor such as melanoma, head and neck, liver or kidney cancer. The sample was CD4+ or CD8+ T cells sorted from blood, taken in a trial of the OX40 agonist ivuxolimab. The sequence joins TRBV4-1 to TRBJ2-7, and 8 junctional nucleotides match TRBD1. The DNA sequence is TGCGCCAGCAGCCAGGCCGGGACAGGTTTATACGAGCAGTACTTC. It is translated as CASSQAGTGLYEQYF.